This TCR beta chain was found in a study of T cells in Graves' hyperthyroidism and ophthalmopathy. Amplification yielded TCR beta CDR3 regions, with RNA transcripts as the source. The study used the HTBI primer set for a first-round RT-PCR of the TCR CDR3. TCRdb re-called the multiplex PCR reads through MiXCR, storing one row per CDR3 protein. Of fewer than 850,000 distinct CDR3 sequences in the sample, roughly 17% were seen once. Diagnoses used clinical symptoms, serum thyroxine and TRAb, thyroid ultrasound and orbital computed tomography. The clonotype was recovered from a man over 45 with Graves' hyperthyroidism. The material sequenced was blood.

This CDR3 is CASSIMLAGTYEQYF. CDR3 DNA: TGTGCCAGTAGTATAATGCTAGCGGGGACCTACGAGCAGTACTTC. The chain carries TRBV19 and TRBJ2-7, with 9 bases identical to TRBD2. The junction had 4 bases not matched to a gene; V was cut back by 2 bases and J by 2 bases. Germline values: CDR1 LNHDA, CDR2 SQIVND (reference sequence). The CDR3 extends over 15 amino acids. The full variable domain, in which reference TRBV19 and TRBJ2-7 provide the parts outside the CDR3, is DGGITQSPKYLFRKEGQNVTLSCEQNLNHDAMYWYRQDPGQGLRLIYYSQIVNDFQKGDIAEGYSVSREKKESFPLTVTSAQKNPTAFYLCASSIMLAGTYEQYFGPGTRLTVT.